The clone carrying this TCR beta chain was seen a few times. The antigen is undetermined. CDR3 length: 13 residues. V was cut by 6 bases and J by 4 bases, with 12 bases left in between. Germline V gene lookup returns CDR1 SGHAT and CDR2 FQNNGV. The source of the sample is a study of CD8 T cells in Susac syndrome. RNA totalling roughly 0.45 to 1 ug underwent reverse transcription with random hexamers. An immunoSEQ multiplex PCR generated amplified TCR beta CDR3 products spanning 54 Vbeta and 13 Jbeta. TCRdb itself ran the immunoSEQ multiplex PCR reads through MiXCR, one entry per CDR3 protein. The sample contains 200,000 or so distinct CDR3 sequences, nearly 97% of which appear only once. Study-level findings and limits: Susac syndrome CD4+ T cell repertoires showed no clonal expansion.

The receptor comes from a human donor with Susac syndrome. The sample taken for sequencing was CD4+ T cells from PBMCs. The J gene is TRBJ2-5, the V gene TRBV11-2; perhaps TRBD1 as D (6 bases). Here the CDR3 DNA reads TGTGCCAGCAGGGCCCAGGGGAGAGAGACCCAGTACTTC. This codes for CASRAQGRETQYF.